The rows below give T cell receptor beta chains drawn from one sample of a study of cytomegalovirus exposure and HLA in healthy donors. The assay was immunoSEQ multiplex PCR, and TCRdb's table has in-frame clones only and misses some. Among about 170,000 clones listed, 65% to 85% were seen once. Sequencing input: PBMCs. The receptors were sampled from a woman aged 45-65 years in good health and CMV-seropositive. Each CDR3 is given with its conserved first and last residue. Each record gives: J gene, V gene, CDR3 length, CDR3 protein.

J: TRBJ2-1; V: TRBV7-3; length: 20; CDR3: CASSSVGTGRGKISYNEQFF
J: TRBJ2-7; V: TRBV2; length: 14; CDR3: CASRDGTGVYEQYF
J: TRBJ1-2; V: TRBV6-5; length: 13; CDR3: CASSDSAAMGYTF
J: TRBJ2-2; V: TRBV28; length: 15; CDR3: CASSWDREVSGELFF
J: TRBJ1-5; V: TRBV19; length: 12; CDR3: CASRAYNQPQHF
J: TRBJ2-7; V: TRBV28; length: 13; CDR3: CATTGVDSYEQYF
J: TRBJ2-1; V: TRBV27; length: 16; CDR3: CASRGEAVSSYNEQFF
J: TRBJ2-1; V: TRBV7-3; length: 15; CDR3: CASSQSGGASHEQFF
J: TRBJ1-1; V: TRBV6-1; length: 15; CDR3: CASSSQEGGGTEAFF
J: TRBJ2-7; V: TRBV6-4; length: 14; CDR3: CASSPKTGGYEQYF
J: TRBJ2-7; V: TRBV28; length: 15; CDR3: CASINRAVTPYEQYF
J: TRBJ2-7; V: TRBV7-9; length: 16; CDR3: CSSSSSAYRGDYEQYF
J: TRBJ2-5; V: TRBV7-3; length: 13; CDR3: CASSRGGQETQYF
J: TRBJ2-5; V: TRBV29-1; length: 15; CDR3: CSVTVSTGLSETQYF
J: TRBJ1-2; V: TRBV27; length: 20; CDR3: CASSFLSLTGGSGVDYGYTF
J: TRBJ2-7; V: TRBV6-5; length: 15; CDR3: CASSSLAGGRYEQYF